A selection of T cell receptor beta chains follows, all from one sample in a study of T-cell reconstitution after alpha-beta-depleted transplantation in children. MiXCR, run by TCRdb on the PCR reads, gives a single entry per CDR3 protein. This sample has 350,000 to 450,000 distinct CDR3 sequences, with approximately 20% found just once. The source was PBMCs from the stem cell graft donor, collected from the stem cell graft. The receptors originated from a human donor who donated a stem cell graft to a child with acute myeloid leukemia. Both conserved end residues are part of each CDR3. A D gene is named only where the DNA matches it firmly. Only some rows state a clone size, as once, few, many or a class for expanded clones.

J gene | D gene | V gene | clone size | CDR3 DNA | CDR3 protein
TRBJ2-5 | TRBD1 | TRBV24-1 | - | TGTGCCACCAGCCGGGACAGGTTTACAGAGACCCAGTACTTC | CATSRDRFTETQYF
TRBJ2-1 | - | TRBV5-5 | once | TGTGCCAGCAAAGGTGGGTCACCCGAGCAGTTCTTC | CASKGGSPEQFF
TRBJ2-5 | - | TRBV12-3/TRBV12-4 | few | TGTGCCAGCAACCTTGGGATTGGGGAGACCCAGTACTTC | CASNLGIGETQYF
TRBJ2-1 | - | TRBV12-3/TRBV12-4 | - | TGTGCCAGCAGTCCAGCGCACAAAAGAGGGATGATTAATGAGCAGTTCTTC | CASSPAHKRGMINEQFF
TRBJ1-2 | - | TRBV5-5 | few | TGTGCCAGCAGCTTGAGTCCAGGGTCGTCTAACTATGGCTACACCTTC | CASSLSPGSSNYGYTF
TRBJ2-7 | TRBD2 | TRBV11-2 | few | TGTGCCAGCAGCCTGGGACTAGCGGGAGGGTTTCTCCCCTACGAGCAGTACTTC | CASSLGLAGGFLPYEQYF
TRBJ2-1 | - | TRBV24-1 | - | TGTGCCACCAGTGATTCCCTGGGAGGCGGTTACAATGAGCAGTTCTTC | CATSDSLGGGYNEQFF
TRBJ1-2 | TRBD1 | TRBV5-1 | many | TGCGCCAGCAGCCGAGAGGGACAGAAGTATGGCTACACCTTC | CASSREGQKYGYTF
TRBJ1-2 | - | TRBV20-1 | few | TGCAGTGCAACCGACACTAAAGGGGGCTATGGCTACACCTTC | CSATDTKGGYGYTF
TRBJ1-1 | - | TRBV12-3/TRBV12-4 | - | TGTGCCAGCAAAACAGGGCCCACTGAAGCTTTCTTT | CASKTGPTEAFF
TRBJ2-4 | - | TRBV5-8 | few | TGTGCCAGCAGCTGGGCTCAGTACTTC | CASSWAQYF
TRBJ1-1 | - | TRBV5-1 | - | TGCGCCAGCAGCTTTGGAGGGGCGGGCACTGAAGCTTTCTTT | CASSFGGAGTEAFF
TRBJ2-1 | - | TRBV10-3 | many | TGTGCCATCAGTGAGTCCAGCGATGAGCAGTTCTTC | CAISESSDEQFF
TRBJ2-1 | - | TRBV12-3/TRBV12-4 | - | TGTGCCAGCAGCCCCGGTGGGGCTGCCCTCAATGAGCAGTTCTTC | CASSPGGAALNEQFF
TRBJ1-5 | - | TRBV5-1 | few | TGCGCCAGCAGCTTGGACGGGGGGCTCCAGCCCCAGCATTTT | CASSLDGGLQPQHF
TRBJ2-7 | - | TRBV12-3/TRBV12-4 | few | TGTGCCAGCAGTTTGAGACAGGCCTACGAGCAGTACTTC | CASSLRQAYEQYF
TRBJ2-7 | TRBD1 | TRBV3-1 | many | TGTGCCAGCAGCCATCTGGGACAGGGCGTTGGAGAGCAGTACTTC | CASSHLGQGVGEQYF
TRBJ2-5 | TRBD2 | TRBV29-1 | once | TGCAGCGGAGGGAAGGGGCTCGGGGGGGAGACCCAGTACTTC | CSGGKGLGGETQYF
TRBJ2-7 | - | TRBV5-1 | few | TGCGCCAGCAGCTTGAGGGTGGAGATTCCCTACGAGCAGTACTTC | CASSLRVEIPYEQYF
TRBJ2-1 | TRBD1 | TRBV18 | - | TGTGCCAGCTCGCCCAGACAGGGTGGCTACAATGAGCAGTTCTTC | CASSPRQGGYNEQFF
TRBJ2-7 | - | TRBV19 | - | TGTGCCAGTAGTATGGGACTGCCAACCTACGAGCAGTACTTC | CASSMGLPTYEQYF
TRBJ1-1 | TRBD1 | TRBV29-1 | - | TGCAGCGGGAACCGGGACAGGGGGACTGAAGCTTTCTTT | CSGNRDRGTEAFF
TRBJ2-5 | TRBD1 | TRBV29-1 | - | TGCAGCGTGACAGGGGTCCAAGAGACCCAGTACTTC | CSVTGVQETQYF
TRBJ2-1 | TRBD1 | TRBV4-1 | - | TGCGCCAGCAGCTCGGAGGGGACAGGGGGCGATGAGCAGTTCTTC | CASSSEGTGGDEQFF
TRBJ2-1 | TRBD2 | TRBV5-6 | - | TGTGCCAGCAGCTTGGGGACTAGCTCATTTGAGCAGTTCTTC | CASSLGTSSFEQFF
TRBJ1-5 | - | TRBV12-3/TRBV12-4 | - | TGTGCCAGCGTGGACAATAGCAATCAGCCCCAGCATTTT | CASVDNSNQPQHF
TRBJ2-6 | - | TRBV24-1 | many | TGTGCCACCAGTGATTTAGCCCGTGGAGGGGCCAACGTCCTGACTTTC | CATSDLARGGANVLTF
TRBJ2-3 | - | TRBV20-1 | many | TGCAGTGCTAGAGGCGCCTATACAGATACGCAGTATTTT | CSARGAYTDTQYF
TRBJ2-7 | - | TRBV20-1 | many | TGCAGTGCTCCCTCCGACAGGAGCTCCTACGAGCAGTACTTC | CSAPSDRSSYEQYF
TRBJ2-3 | TRBD1 | TRBV24-1 | few | TGTGCCACCAGTGCCTGGGGACAGGGAGCAGATACGCAGTATTTT | CATSAWGQGADTQYF
TRBJ2-3 | TRBD2 | TRBV5-1 | - | TGCGCCAGCAGCGGTTTTAGCGGGGTCACAGATACGCAGTATTTT | CASSGFSGVTDTQYF
TRBJ2-7 | - | TRBV27 | - | TGTGCCAGCAGACGACAGAGCAGCTTGAACGAGCAGTACTTC | CASRRQSSLNEQYF
TRBJ1-1 | - | TRBV28 | - | TGTGCCAGCGTCTTAACACAGGGAAACACTGAAGCTTTCTTT | CASVLTQGNTEAFF
TRBJ1-3 | TRBD1 | TRBV29-1 | - | TGCAGCGGATGGGACAGGAGCTCTGGAAACACCATATATTTT | CSGWDRSSGNTIYF
TRBJ2-3 | - | TRBV12-3/TRBV12-4 | few | TGTGCCAGCAGTTTACGCGGAGGCGCGGGAATCGCAGATACGCAGTATTTT | CASSLRGGAGIADTQYF
TRBJ2-5 | TRBD2 | TRBV4-2 | - | TGTGCCAGCAGCCAAGAACTAGCGGGAAAAGAGACCCAGTACTTC | CASSQELAGKETQYF
TRBJ1-1 | - | TRBV6-5 | few | TGTGCCAGCAGGGCCCCTGGGGCTGCTGCTTTCTTT | CASRAPGAAAFF
TRBJ2-1 | TRBD2 | TRBV5-1 | - | TGCGCCAGCAGATATGGACTAGCGGGAGCCTACAATGAGCAGTTCTTC | CASRYGLAGAYNEQFF
TRBJ2-5 | - | TRBV12-3/TRBV12-4 | few | TGTGCCAGCAGTCAGGACTTGGGGACCCAGTACTTC | CASSQDLGTQYF
TRBJ2-5 | - | TRBV12-3/TRBV12-4 | - | TGTGCCAGCAGCGGGATCGAAGAGACCCAGTACTTC | CASSGIEETQYF
TRBJ2-7 | - | TRBV21-1 | few | TGTGCCAGCCACGTAGGCATAGCAGGTAGAGATGGGATCGCCGAGCAGTACTTC | CASHVGIAGRDGIAEQYF
TRBJ2-7 | TRBD1 | TRBV12-3/TRBV12-4 | few | TGTGCCAGCAGTTTTCGGGATACGACAGGGTGGGAAGAGCAGTACTTC | CASSFRDTTGWEEQYF
TRBJ2-7 | - | TRBV4-2 | few | TGTGCCAGCAGCATTGCCGCCGAGCAGTACTTC | CASSIAAEQYF
TRBJ2-5 | - | TRBV5-1 | - | TGCGCCAGCAGCTTAGGCGGGACAGAGACCCAGTACTTC | CASSLGGTETQYF
TRBJ2-1 | TRBD1 | TRBV2 | few | TGTGCCAGCAGAGGGGATGAGACAGGGAATCCCTACAATGAGCAGTTCTTC | CASRGDETGNPYNEQFF
TRBJ2-5 | - | TRBV20-1 | many | TGCAGTGCCGAGCCCGGGACAAAACAAGAGACCCAGTACTTC | CSAEPGTKQETQYF
TRBJ2-7 | - | TRBV12-3/TRBV12-4 | many | TGTGCCAGCAAAATTAATGGAGTCTACGAGCAGTACTTC | CASKINGVYEQYF
TRBJ1-3 | TRBD1 | TRBV7-6 | - | TGTGCCAGCAGCTTCGGGACAGGGGTTATTGGAAACACCATATATTTT | CASSFGTGVIGNTIYF
TRBJ2-7 | - | TRBV27 | - | TGTGCCAGCAGTGGTCACGTGAGCTCCTACGAGCAGTACTTC | CASSGHVSSYEQYF
TRBJ2-1 | TRBD2 | TRBV28 | few | TGTGCCAGCAGGTCCAAACGGGGACTAGCGGGGCCAAATGAGCAGTTCTTC | CASRSKRGLAGPNEQFF
TRBJ2-5 | TRBD2 | TRBV15 | few | TGTGCCACCAGCAGCAGACTAGCGGGAGGAGGAGAGACCCAGTACTTC | CATSSRLAGGGETQYF
TRBJ2-1 | TRBD2 | TRBV10-3 | - | TGTGCCATCTCGACGGGAGGCGAGGATGAGCAGTTCTTC | CAISTGGEDEQFF
TRBJ2-7 | TRBD2 | TRBV7-9 | many | TGTGCCAGCAGCTTTGCGGGAGGATACGAGCAGTACTTC | CASSFAGGYEQYF
TRBJ1-2 | - | TRBV12-3/TRBV12-4 | few | TGTGCCAGCAGTAAGGACGGAGTGGATGGCTACACCTTC | CASSKDGVDGYTF